These 9 T cell receptor beta chains share one sample of origin, sequenced in a study of identifying expanded T cells in peripheral blood. Sequencing used immunoSEQ multiplex PCR; TCRdb keeps in-frame clones, though not all of them. Among roughly 90,000 clones listed, roughly 84% were seen once. The sample comprised blood. The receptor source for this set is a person aged 18 to 69 in good health.

The chain has TRBV5-4 and TRBJ2-1, with TRBD2 identical over 7 bases. V was clipped by 2 bases and J by 4 bases; unmatched bases: 9. The CDR3 has 16 amino acids. Germline assignment: CDR1 SGHNT and CDR2 YYREEE (reference sequence). The CDR3 region is CASSFARTRGYNEQFF. CDR3 in DNA: TGTGCCAGCAGCTTTGCAAGGACTAGAGGATACAATGAGCAGTTCTTC.

The chain employs TRBV4-1 and TRBJ2-7; the D gene is possibly TRBD2 (6 bases). V was pared by 3 bases and J by 2 bases, with 14 bases between. CDR3 length: 15 residues. Germline V gene data show CDR1 as MGHRA and CDR2 as YSYEKL. The CDR3 nucleotides read TGCGCCAGCAGCCAGGGCCGGGACTGGGCCTACGAGCAGTACTTC. Amino acids: CASSQGRDWAYEQYF.

This chain links TRBV4-1 with TRBJ1-2; D uncertain. This CDR3 is built from 18 residues. From germline, CDR1 is MGHRA and CDR2 YSYEKL. Trimming pared 3 bases from V and 2 bases from J, leaving 22 bases between. The CDR3 here is CASSQPVRGSRGNYGYTF. The CDR3 DNA reads as TGCGCCAGCAGCCAGCCCGTCAGAGGTTCCAGAGGAAACTATGGCTACACCTTC.

This chain links TRBV20-1 with TRBJ1-1, with TRBD1 as a possible D gene (5 bases). In germline, CDR1 is DFQATT, CDR2 SNEGSKA (reference sequence). V was trimmed by 3 bases and J by 7 bases, leaving 9 bases between them. CDR3 length: 11 residues. For the CDR3, the DNA is TGCAGTGCTAGGTACAGGAGTGAAGCTTTCTTT. The encoded protein is CSARYRSEAFF.

The chain employs TRBV15 and TRBJ2-1, with a weak D call TRBD1 (6 bases). CDR3 length: 14 residues. V shed 0 bases and J shed 10 bases, with 13 bases lying between them. In germline, CDR1 is LNHNV, CDR2 YYDKDF (reference sequence). As DNA, the CDR3 is TGTGCCACCAGCAGAGATGGGTGGGGGACAGAGCAGTTCTTC. The encoded protein is CATSRDGWGTEQFF.

This chain connects TRBV7-2 to TRBJ2-5; D is perhaps TRBD1 (6 bases). V was trimmed by 3 bases and J by 4 bases, leaving 12 bases between them. Germline V gene lookup returns CDR1 SGHTA and CDR2 FQGNSA. The CDR3 is 14 residues long. The CDR3 region is CASSFQGKGETQYF. CDR3 DNA: TGTGCCAGCAGCTTTCAGGGGAAGGGAGAGACCCAGTACTTC.

The J gene is TRBJ2-1, the V gene TRBV18; the D is unclear. Germline CDR1 KGHSH, CDR2 LQKENI. V gave up 0 bases and J gave up 0 bases, with 9 bases separating them. This CDR3 spans 16 amino acids. This chain's CDR3 is CASSPPGPSSYNEQFF. The CDR3 DNA reads TGTGCCAGCTCACCACCAGGGCCGTCCTCCTACAATGAGCAGTTCTTC.

This chain links TRBV2 with TRBJ1-4, with TRBD1 matching over 7 bases. The J segment lost 12 bases and the V segment lost 6 bases, leaving 13 bases of the junction unmatched. Germline loops: CDR1 SNHLY, CDR2 FYNNEI. This CDR3 region has 14 residues. The CDR3 region is CASRTEGAIGELFF. CDR3 bases: TGTGCCAGCAGGACCGAGGGGGCTATAGGGGAACTGTTTTTT.

DNA of the CDR3: TGTGCCAGCAGCTTGGGAGGGGGTACTGAAGCTTTCTTT. It encodes CASSLGGGTEAFF. The genes are TRBV5-4 and TRBJ1-1; weak D call: TRBD1 (6 bases). V dropped 0 bases and J dropped 5 bases, with 8 bases sitting between them. The germline CDR1 and CDR2 sequences are SGHNT and YYREEE (reference sequence). The CDR3 is 13 amino acids.